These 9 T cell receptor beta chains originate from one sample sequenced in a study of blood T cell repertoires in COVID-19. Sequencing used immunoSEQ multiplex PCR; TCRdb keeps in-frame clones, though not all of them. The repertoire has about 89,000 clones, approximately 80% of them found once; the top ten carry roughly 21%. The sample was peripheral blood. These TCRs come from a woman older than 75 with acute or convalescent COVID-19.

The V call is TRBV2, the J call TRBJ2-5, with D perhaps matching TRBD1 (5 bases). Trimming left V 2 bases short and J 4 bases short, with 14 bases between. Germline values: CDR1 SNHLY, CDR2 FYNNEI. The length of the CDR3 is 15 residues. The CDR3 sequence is CASSEWGQRGETQYF. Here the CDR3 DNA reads TGTGCCAGCAGTGAATGGGGCCAGCGTGGAGAGACCCAGTACTTC.

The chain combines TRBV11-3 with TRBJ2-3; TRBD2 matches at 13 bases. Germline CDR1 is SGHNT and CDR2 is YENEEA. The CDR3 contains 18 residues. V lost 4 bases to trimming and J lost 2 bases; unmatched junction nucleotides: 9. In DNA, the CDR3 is TGTGCCAGCAGCTCAGGGACTAGCGGGGCTGCCAACACAGATACGCAGTATTTT. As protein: CASSSGTSGAANTDTQYF.

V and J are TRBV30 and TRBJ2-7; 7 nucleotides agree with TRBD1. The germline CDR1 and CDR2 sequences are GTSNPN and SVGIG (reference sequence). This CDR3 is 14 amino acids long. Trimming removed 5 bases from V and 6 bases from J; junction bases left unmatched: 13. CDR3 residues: CAWATGTARIEQYF. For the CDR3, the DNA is TGTGCCTGGGCAACCGGGACAGCCCGTATCGAGCAGTACTTC.

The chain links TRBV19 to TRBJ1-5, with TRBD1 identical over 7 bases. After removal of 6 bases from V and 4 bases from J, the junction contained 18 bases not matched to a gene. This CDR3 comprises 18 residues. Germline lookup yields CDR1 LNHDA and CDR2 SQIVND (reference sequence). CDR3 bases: TGTGCCAGTAGCCGGATCCAAGGGACAGCGAATTCAAATCAGCCCCAGCATTTT. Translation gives CASSRIQGTANSNQPQHF. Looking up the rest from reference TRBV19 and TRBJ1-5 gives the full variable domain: DGGITQSPKYLFRKEGQNVTLSCEQNLNHDAMYWYRQDPGQGLRLIYYSQIVNDFQKGDIAEGYSVSREKKESFPLTVTSAQKNPTAFYLCASSRIQGTANSNQPQHFGDGTRLSIL.

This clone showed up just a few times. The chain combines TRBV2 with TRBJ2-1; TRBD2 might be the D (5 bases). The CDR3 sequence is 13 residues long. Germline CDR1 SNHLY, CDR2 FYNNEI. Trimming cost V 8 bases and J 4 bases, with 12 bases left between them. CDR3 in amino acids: CASLGSGYNEQFF. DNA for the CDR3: TGTGCCAGCCTTGGGAGCGGTTACAATGAGCAGTTCTTC.

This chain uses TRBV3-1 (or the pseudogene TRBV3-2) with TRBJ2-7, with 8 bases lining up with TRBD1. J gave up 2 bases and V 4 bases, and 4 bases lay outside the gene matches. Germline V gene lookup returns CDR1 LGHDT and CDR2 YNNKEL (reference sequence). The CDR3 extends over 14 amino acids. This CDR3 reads CASSPSDRAYEQYF. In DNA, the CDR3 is TGTGCCAGCAGCCCGTCGGACAGGGCCTACGAGCAGTACTTC.

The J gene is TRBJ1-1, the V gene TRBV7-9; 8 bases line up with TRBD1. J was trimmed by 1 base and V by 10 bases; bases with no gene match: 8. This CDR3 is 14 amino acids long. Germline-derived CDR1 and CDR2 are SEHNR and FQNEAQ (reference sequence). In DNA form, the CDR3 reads TGTGCCACCGACGACAGGGGAAGGAACACTGAAGCTTTCTTT. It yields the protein CATDDRGRNTEAFF.

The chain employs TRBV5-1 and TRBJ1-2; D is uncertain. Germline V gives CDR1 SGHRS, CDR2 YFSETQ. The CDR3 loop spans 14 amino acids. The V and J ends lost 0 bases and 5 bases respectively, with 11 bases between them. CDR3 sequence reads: CASSLDGEGYGYTF. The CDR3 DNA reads TGCGCCAGCAGCTTGGACGGGGAAGGGTATGGCTACACCTTC.

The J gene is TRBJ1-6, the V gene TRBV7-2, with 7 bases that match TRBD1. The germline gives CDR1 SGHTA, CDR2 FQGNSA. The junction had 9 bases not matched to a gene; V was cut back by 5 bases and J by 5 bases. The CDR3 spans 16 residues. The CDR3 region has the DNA TGTGCCAGCAGCCGTCGATGGGGACAGAATAATTCACCCCTCCACTTT. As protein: CASSRRWGQNNSPLHF.